This TCR beta chain was captured by sequencing in a study of T cell repertoires in cytomegalovirus infection. MiXCR was run by TCRdb on the reads, yielding one entry per CDR3 protein. Of some 150,000 distinct CDR3 sequences listed, about 6.3% are singletons. This clonotype occurred a few times. CDR3 size: 15 residues. Germline CDR1 is LNHNV and CDR2 is YYDKDF (reference sequence). V dropped 3 bases and J dropped 2 bases, with 13 bases sitting between them. The chain has TRBV15 and TRBJ1-2; TRBD1 is a possible D gene (6 bases). The TCR originated in a human donor in good health (CMV status not recorded). Some clones in this sample may be carry-over from other donors' samples. The sequenced sample was PBMCs. This CDR3 reads CATSRTGLLNYGYTF. CDR3 DNA sequence: TGTGCCACCAGCAGGACAGGACTATTAAACTATGGCTACACCTTC.